This T cell receptor (beta chain) was captured in a study of T cells in Graves' hyperthyroidism and ophthalmopathy (dated 2019 in TCRdb). About the study as a whole: Peripheral blood was collected at initial diagnosis, before any treatment. Prospective prediction of ophthalmopathy was tested in an independent validation cohort consisting of roughly 19 hyperthyroidism patients and around 17 patients who later progressed to ophthalmopathy. After sampling, hyperthyroidism patients received methimazole starting at 30 mg daily, and ophthalmopathy patients received high-dose intravenous methylprednisolone. In several Graves' hyperthyroidism patients, the study also compared T-cell repertoires from thyroid tissue with T-cell repertoires from blood. The paper describes TCR Vbeta CDR3 sequencing of fewer than 150 peripheral blood samples, made up of roughly 40 ophthalmopathy patients, over 70 hyperthyroidism patients and about 17 progressor patients. The 75 to 100 discovery patients were divided at random into training and test sets in a 7:3 ratio. TCR V-J signatures able to tell the groups apart were searched for in a discovery cohort of 100 patients, of whom roughly 42 had Graves' ophthalmopathy and 55 to 65 had stable Graves' hyperthyroidism.

The TCR beta CDR3 regions were amplified from RNA transcripts. A first-round RT-PCR of the TCR CDR3 used the HTBI primer set with the Qiagen OneStep RT-PCR kit. A second multiplex PCR round built the libraries, followed by size selection and purification. The libraries were sequenced on an Illumina HiSeq2000 using paired-end 100 bp reads. In the original analysis: SOAPnuke was used to process the raw data, throwing out any read that contained adapters or uncalled bases, had a mean Phred below 15, or lacked an exact constant-primer or identifier match. COPE v1.2.5 was used to merge high-quality paired reads, and clonotypes were defined as unique nucleotide sequences. MiTCR v1.1 was used to align clonotypes to the IMGT TRBV, TRBD and TRBJ reference segments. Analysis was restricted to V-J combinations with a frequency above 0.0001, which covered 98% to 99.2% of repertoires. The TCS score was defined as F50 (clonal expansion) divided by E x V (chaos), with BLOSUM62-based TCRdist calculated between CDR3 peptides within each V-J. Welch's t-statistics and random forest reduced several hundred V-J features to roughly 13, which were used in a naive Bayes classifier (R e1071). The raw public reads went through TCRdb reprocessing: fastp at Q25, MiXCR clone calling, in-frame beta chains kept. Each CDR3 protein appears once, grouped with its most common genes and DNA. TCRdb, not the original authors, processed these V and J calls. For this sample there are about 640,000 distinct CDR3 sequences; more than 14% appear just once. Around 13% of the sample lies in the top ten.

Points on this clonotype: Its antigen remains unidentified. The record has no base qualities; no much larger clone is one base away.

Trimming leaves V shorter by 5 bases and J shorter by 8 bases, with the junction holding 4 bases beyond the gene matches. From a lookup of the germline V gene, CDR1 and CDR2 are MNHEY and SVGEGT. Counted from cysteine to phenylalanine, this CDR3 has 13 amino acids. The DNA shown is the 39-base CDR3, in frame from base 1. Ophthalmopathy patients had moderately to severely active disease, with a Clinical Activity Score of 3 or more, a NOSPECS grade of 4 or more, and a disease duration of less than 3 months. Patients with uncontrolled infections, other autoimmune diseases, pregnancy or lactation were excluded. Diagnoses relied on clinical symptoms, serum thyroxine and TRAb, thyroid ultrasound and orbital computed tomography. PBMCs were isolated from 10 ml of fresh peripheral blood by Ficoll-Paque density gradient centrifugation. Total RNA was extracted with Trizol reagent, and quality was checked on an Agilent 2100 Bioanalyzer.

Results the study describes overall, beyond this receptor: Ophthalmopathy was separated from stable hyperthyroidism by a 13 V-J signature model, with approximately 85% sensitivity and about 81% specificity obtained in cross-validation and 80%/75% obtained in testing. In validation, the model predicted progression to ophthalmopathy a median of about 5.9 months before onset, with roughly 70% sensitivity and roughly 79% specificity. Sample size was not statistically predetermined, and blinding of investigators to group allocation was not performed. Most expanded thyroid clonotypes (frequency above 0.001) were also found in blood, which suggests that blood repertoires may mirror thyroid immune responses.

The sequence was collected from a woman aged 45-65 years with Graves' ophthalmopathy. The sequencing sample was made of blood. The chain is assembled from TRBV6-2 or TRBV6-3 and TRBJ2-7, with 12 bases in between that match TRBD1. CDR3 sequence: CASSQGTGGKQYF. The DNA sequence is as follows: TGTGCCAGCAGTCAGGGGACAGGGGGCAAGCAGTACTTC.